Included here is one T cell receptor (beta chain) sequence, with context. Its target antigen remains unknown. No base qualities exist here, and no much larger clone lies one base off it. Receptor libraries were prepared by the immunoSEQ multiplex PCR assay. Entries here come from immuneACCESS through TCRdb and include only in-frame sequences with V and J called. Some clones fail to appear in such tables; in the studies checked, an unresolved V gene covers under half of the shortfall, and the cause of the remainder is unknown. A total of around 64,000 clones appear in this sample, about 93% of them only once. Over 2.5% of the sample rests with the top ten. This entry is derived from a study of T cell changes during pregnancy in multiple sclerosis (dated by TCRdb to the late 2010s). For context, the study as a whole: The study looked at changes in the T cell repertoire across pregnancy in women with multiple sclerosis.

The trim is 0 bases for V and 5 bases for J, with a gap of 17 bases between the germline ends. The germline V gene gives CDR1 as LGHNA and CDR2 as YSLEER. The CDR3 holds 16 amino acids from the cysteine to the phenylalanine. Just CDR3 DNA is preserved here, 48 bases in frame from base 1. The chain is encoded by TRBV4-3 joined to TRBJ2-7, and TRBD1 may be the D gene, going by 7 matching bases. This TCR derives from a female donor with multiple sclerosis, enrolled in a pregnancy study. Material: CD8+ T cells from peripheral blood mononuclear cells, obtained in the third trimester of pregnancy. The nucleotide sequence is TGCGCCAGCAGCCAAGATGGGGGGACAGTCGTCGACGAGCAGTACTTC. Translation gives CASSQDGGTVVDEQYF.